The 32 T cell receptor beta chains below come from one sample, sequenced in a study of T cells in Graves' hyperthyroidism and ophthalmopathy. Amplification of TCR beta CDR3 regions was performed using RNA transcripts as template. First-round RT-PCR targeting the TCR CDR3 was performed with the HTBI primer set. From the multiplex PCR reads, TCRdb called clonotypes with MiXCR, one entry per CDR3 protein. The sample contains hundreds of thousands of distinct CDR3 sequences, roughly 16% of which appear only once. Sequences were obtained from blood. The receptors derive from a woman aged 40 to 49 with Graves' ophthalmopathy.

This clonotype was detected ten times or more. V is TRBV5-1 and J is TRBJ2-3; tentatively, D is TRBD1 or TRBD2 (6 bases each). V lost 0 bases and J lost 2, with 13 bases in between. Germline V gene sequence: CDR1 SGHRS, CDR2 YFSETQ. This CDR3 comprises 16 residues. In DNA form, the CDR3 reads TGCGCCAGCAGCTTGGCCGTCGGGGGCCCCACAGATACGCAGTATTTT. Translation: CASSLAVGGPTDTQYF.

This clonotype has just a few counts. The chain uses TRBV3-1 and TRBJ2-7; 10 bases are shared with TRBD1. This CDR3 comprises 16 residues. With V trimmed by 5 bases and J by 6 bases, 13 bases remained unmatched. Germline CDR1 is LGHDT and CDR2 is YNNKEL (reference sequence). CDR3 nucleotide sequence: TGTGCCAGCAGCGACGAGACCGGGACAGGGGACATCGAGCAGTACTTC. This sequence encodes CASSDETGTGDIEQYF.

In its sample, this clonotype was seen a few times. The chain recombines TRBV7-9 with TRBJ2-5; the D is unclear. V lost 5 bases and J 3 bases, leaving 16 bases between the germline ends. Germline loops: CDR1 SEHNR, CDR2 FQNEAQ (reference sequence). The CDR3 has 15 amino acids. The CDR3 DNA reads TGTGCCAGCAGCCGACGGGCCGAAACAAAAGAGACCCAGTACTTC. Protein sequence: CASSRRAETKETQYF.

This clonotype has a count of ten or more. The chain couples TRBV5-1 to TRBJ2-7; D is unclear. Between the trimmed V and J ends, which lost 0 bases and 1 base, there was a span of 11 bases. CDR3 size: 15 residues. Germline assignment: CDR1 SGHRS and CDR2 YFSETQ. The CDR3 sequence is CASSLGPYESYEQYF. The CDR3 coding sequence is TGCGCCAGCAGCTTGGGTCCCTACGAATCCTACGAGCAGTACTTC. Looking up the rest from reference TRBV5-1 and TRBJ2-7 gives the full variable domain: KAGVTQTPRYLIKTRGQQVTLSCSPISGHRSVSWYQQTPGQGLQFLFEYFSETQRNKGNFPGRFSGRQFSNSRSEMNVSTLELGDSALYLCASSLGPYESYEQYFGPGTRLTVT.

This clonotype was detected only a few times. CDR3 bases: TGTGCCAGCACCCCCGACAGGGGGGACACCGGGGAGCTGTTTTTT. Translating it yields CASTPDRGDTGELFF. The V call is TRBV6-1, the J call TRBJ2-2; 9 nucleotides line up with TRBD1. Per the germline V gene, CDR1 is MNHNS and CDR2 is SASEGT. After removal of 7 bases from V and 3 bases from J, the junction contained 6 bases not matched to a gene. This CDR3 has 15 residues.

This clonotype was recorded at least ten times. The chain has TRBV30 and TRBJ1-2; D is uncertain. CDR1 is GTSNPN and CDR2 is SVGIG in the germline V gene (reference sequence). The V gene lost 2 bases and the J gene lost 7 bases, with 11 bases spanning the gap. This CDR3 is 12 amino acids long. In nucleotides, the CDR3 is TGTGCCTGGAGTCTGAGGGTGGGTGGCTACACCTTC. Protein product: CAWSLRVGGYTF.

This clonotype occurred once. The chain carries TRBV6-2 or TRBV6-3 and TRBJ2-1; the D call may be TRBD1 or TRBD2 (6 bases each). The V gene lost 5 bases and the J gene lost 6 bases, with 20 bases spanning the gap. The germline V gene encodes CDR1 MNHEY and CDR2 SVGEGT. The CDR3 consists of 16 residues. The CDR3 loop is CASSKGGRVRANEQFF. In nucleotides, the CDR3 is TGTGCCAGCAGTAAGGGGGGCAGGGTACGAGCCAATGAGCAGTTCTTC.

This clonotype has at least ten counts. The rearrangement uses TRBV11-2 and TRBJ1-1, with D unclear. Trimming cost V 5 bases and J 4 bases, with 14 bases left between them. CDR1 and CDR2 (germline): SGHAT, FQNNGV. The CDR3 contains 14 residues. This CDR3 is CASSPAFRGTEAFF. The CDR3 DNA is TGTGCCAGCAGCCCCGCGTTCCGAGGCACTGAAGCTTTCTTT.

J is TRBJ1-2 and V is TRBV6-1; TRBD1 matches 7 bases. The CDR3 consists of 13 residues. CDR1 is MNHNS and CDR2 is SASEGT in the germline V gene. The J segment lost 6 bases and the V segment lost 7 bases, leaving 8 bases of the junction unmatched. The CDR3 bases are TGTGCCAGCATGACAGGGAGCGCTCATGGCTACACCTTC. Amino acids: CASMTGSAHGYTF.

Many counts were recorded for this clonotype. CDR3 in amino acids: CASSFRTSGSYNEQFF. The CDR3 DNA is TGTGCCAGCAGTTTCAGGACTAGCGGTTCCTACAATGAGCAGTTCTTC. The chain has TRBV12-3 or TRBV12-4 and TRBJ2-1, with 10 bases aligning to TRBD2. Trimming at V came to 3 bases and at J to 1 base, leaving 3 bases not matched to a gene. This CDR3 contains 16 residues.

The chain recombines TRBV28 with TRBJ2-5; maybe TRBD2 (6 bases). Germline V gene data show CDR1 as MDHEN and CDR2 as SYDVKM. The CDR3 loop spans 15 amino acids. Trimming stripped 7 bases from V and 4 bases from J, with 19 bases between. In nucleotides, the CDR3 is TGTGCCAGCACCCAAGCGGGCCCCTTGGGAGAGACCCAGTACTTC. Translating gives CASTQAGPLGETQYF.

This clonotype was observed a few times. V and J are TRBV2 and TRBJ2-4; 12 bases fit TRBD1. The CDR3 has 16 amino acids. Per the germline V gene, CDR1 is SNHLY and CDR2 is FYNNEI. The junction had 7 bases not matched to a gene; V was cut back by 3 bases and J by 7 bases. The CDR3 protein is CASSDQGQGASNIQYF. Written as DNA, the CDR3 is TGTGCCAGCAGTGACCAGGGACAGGGGGCCAGTAACATTCAGTACTTC.

In this sample, this clonotype turned up a few times. The V call is TRBV28, the J call TRBJ2-2; 8 bases align to TRBD2. Germline lookup yields CDR1 MDHEN and CDR2 SYDVKM. V shed 10 bases, J shed 1 base, and the junction held 11 bases outside the gene matches. The CDR3 covers 16 residues. CDR3 sequence reads: CATSTAGAQNTGELFF. Here the CDR3 DNA reads TGTGCCACCTCAACAGCGGGGGCACAGAACACCGGGGAGCTGTTTTTT.

CDR3 sequence: CASSYNSVLSNEQFF. The DNA of the CDR3 is TGTGCCAGCAGTTACAATAGCGTCCTTTCCAATGAGCAGTTCTTC. The genes are TRBV6-9 and TRBJ2-1; perhaps TRBD2 as D (5 bases). CDR3 length: 15 amino acids. Germline CDR1 and CDR2: MNHGY and SVAAGI. V lost 3 bases, J lost 6 bases, and 15 bases lay in between.

This clonotype was seen repeatedly, ten times or more. This chain links TRBV18 with TRBJ1-6; TRBD1 matches 8 bases. Looked up from germline, CDR1 is KGHSH and CDR2 is LQKENI. The CDR3 sequence is 16 residues long. V shed 3 bases, J shed 4 bases, and the junction held 5 bases outside the gene matches. The CDR3 loop reads CASSPRTGPYNSPLHF. The CDR3 DNA is TGTGCCAGCTCACCCCGGACAGGGCCTTATAATTCACCCCTCCACTTT.

This clonotype was seen ten or more times. The V call is TRBV20-1, the J call TRBJ2-1; D not resolved. V lost 1 base and J lost 9, with 13 bases in between. Germline V gene lookup returns CDR1 DFQATT and CDR2 SNEGSKA (reference sequence). The CDR3 runs to 13 residues. The CDR3: CSARVDTYSEQFF. The CDR3 region has the DNA TGCAGTGCTAGAGTGGATACTTATAGTGAGCAGTTCTTC.

In its sample, this clonotype was seen many times. The chain joins TRBV20-1 to TRBJ1-2; a possible D gene is TRBD1 (6 bases). Trimming took off 3 bases at V and 8 bases at J, with 13 bases between the two ends. In germline, CDR1 is DFQATT, CDR2 SNEGSKA (reference sequence). The CDR3 runs 12 residues. CDR3 coding DNA: TGCAGTGCTAGGGCAGGGGAATCAGGCTACACCTTC. Protein: CSARAGESGYTF.

This clonotype appeared a few times. The chain combines TRBV20-1 with TRBJ2-7; possible D gene TRBD2, 5 bases. The CDR3 runs to 14 residues. The germline V gene encodes CDR1 DFQATT and CDR2 SNEGSKA (reference sequence). Trimming left V 0 bases short and J 4 bases short, with 13 bases between. CDR3 protein: CSARDRRRNYEQYF. The DNA of the CDR3 is TGCAGTGCTAGAGATAGGAGGCGGAATTACGAGCAGTACTTC.

The sample holds many counts of this clonotype. The rearrangement uses TRBV7-3 and TRBJ2-7; D unresolved. The germline gives CDR1 SGHTA, CDR2 FQGTGA. The CDR3 has 13 residues. V lost 3 bases to trimming and J lost 2 bases, with 8 bases between them. The CDR3 loop reads CASSFSPTYEQYF. CDR3 DNA sequence: TGTGCCAGCAGCTTTTCCCCAACCTACGAGCAGTACTTC.

This sequence joins TRBV24-1 and TRBJ1-5; D gene ambiguous. Trimming cost V 4 bases and J 1 base, with 7 bases left between them. The CDR3 runs to 14 residues. Germline CDR1 reads KGHDR; CDR2 reads SFDVKD. The CDR3 nucleotides are TGTGCCACCAGTGACCCGGGAAGCAATCAGCCCCAGCATTTT. As protein: CATSDPGSNQPQHF.

This chain joins TRBV6-1 and TRBJ2-4; 7 bases match TRBD1. The V and J ends lost 5 bases and 1 base, in that order; junction bases with no gene match: 8. The CDR3 length is 16 residues. The V gene's germline CDR1 is MNHNS and CDR2 SASEGT. As DNA, the CDR3 is TGTGCCAGCAGTAGGAACAGGGGTTCGGCCAAAAACATTCAGTACTTC. Protein sequence: CASSRNRGSAKNIQYF.

This clonotype has just a few counts. The chain employs TRBV6-1 and TRBJ2-5; D is possibly TRBD1 or TRBD2 (5 bases each). Trimming took 6 bases from V and 5 from J, leaving 16 bases between them. CDR3 size: 14 residues. The V gene's germline CDR1 is MNHNS and CDR2 SASEGT. The CDR3 DNA is TGTGCCAGCAGAATCGGACAAGGGGACGAGACCCAGTACTTC. This codes for CASRIGQGDETQYF.

There are many counts of this clonotype. This sequence joins TRBV3-1 and TRBJ1-1; TRBD1 is a possible D gene (6 bases). The CDR3 loop spans 14 amino acids. Germline CDR1 LGHDT, CDR2 YNNKEL (reference sequence). Deletions cut 4 bases from V and 2 bases from J, with 11 bases between. In DNA form, the CDR3 reads TGTGCCAGCAGCCGCAGACAGGACAACACTGAAGCTTTCTTT. Translated, it gives CASSRRQDNTEAFF.

Details on this clonotype: This CDR3 is missing its conserved last phenylalanine or tryptophan, likely due to a read error. The rearrangement links TRBV28 to TRBJ2-4, with TRBD1 identical over 7 bases. CDR1 and CDR2 (germline): MDHEN, SYDVKM. The CDR3 is 14 residues long. J lost 1 base, V lost 5 bases, and 2 bases had no gene match. The CDR3 DNA follows: TGTGCCAGCAGTGTGACAGGGGCCAAAAACATTCAGTACCTC. Its translation: CASSVTGAKNIQYL.

The CDR3 nucleotides read TGCGCCAGCAGTCGGGACAAGAACTATGGCTACACCTTC. The encoded protein is CASSRDKNYGYTF. The chain combines TRBV5-1 with TRBJ1-2; possible D gene TRBD1, 6 bases. V lost 5 bases and J lost 2, with 10 bases in between. CDR1 is SGHRS, CDR2 YFSETQ, per germline. This CDR3 is built from 13 residues.

The chain carries TRBV30 and TRBJ1-3; unclear D gene. V gave up 1 base and J gave up 0 bases, with 13 bases separating them. Germline assignment: CDR1 GTSNPN and CDR2 SVGIG (reference sequence). The CDR3 is made up of 16 amino acids. The CDR3, as DNA: TGTGCCTGGAGTGCTTTGGGGAGATCCTCTGGAAACACCATATATTTT. It encodes CAWSALGRSSGNTIYF.

The V and J genes are TRBV7-3 and TRBJ2-2; D may correspond to TRBD1 or TRBD2 (5 bases each). Trimming removed 0 bases from V and 2 bases from J, with 10 bases in between. Germline values: CDR1 SGHTA, CDR2 FQGTGA. There are 16 residues in the CDR3. CDR3 residues: CASSLTGDPNTGELFF. CDR3 sequence (DNA): TGTGCCAGCAGCTTAACGGGGGATCCTAACACCGGGGAGCTGTTTTTT.

The table lists this clonotype with many counts. This chain joins TRBV30 and TRBJ2-2; possibly TRBD1 for D (6 bases). Germline V gives CDR1 GTSNPN, CDR2 SVGIG (reference sequence). This CDR3 is built from 14 residues. The V end lost 0 bases, the J end lost 7 bases, and 12 bases lay between the germline ends. CDR3 bases: TGTGCCTGGAGTGTGGACAGCGCTGACGGGGAGCTGTTTTTT. Protein sequence: CAWSVDSADGELFF.

The V and J genes are TRBV28 and TRBJ1-6; a possible D gene is TRBD1 (6 bases). The CDR3 covers 15 residues. Germline V CDR1 and CDR2: MDHEN, SYDVKM. The V end lost 2 bases, the J end lost 10 bases, and 15 bases lay between the germline ends. This chain's CDR3 is CASSLGSSGDSPLHF. The CDR3 DNA is TGTGCCAGCAGTTTAGGCAGCTCAGGGGACTCACCCCTCCACTTT.

V is TRBV29-1 and J is TRBJ2-1; D is uncertain. This CDR3 has 12 residues. CDR1 SQVTM and CDR2 ANQGSEA come from the germline V gene. The germline V and J ends were trimmed by 6 bases and 8 bases, with 14 bases remaining between them. CDR3 sequence: CSVILDRHEQFF. The CDR3 bases are TGCAGCGTCATCCTCGACCGTCATGAGCAGTTCTTC.

This clonotype was recorded at least ten times. The chain couples TRBV27 to TRBJ2-7, with a tentative D call TRBD2 (6 bases). The CDR3 is 14 residues long. Per germline, CDR1 MNHEY and CDR2 SMNVEV (reference sequence). V lost 2 bases to trimming and J lost 0 bases, with 8 bases between them. As DNA, the CDR3 is TGTGCCAGCAGTTTAATCGGGAGCTCCTACGAGCAGTACTTC. Its protein is CASSLIGSSYEQYF.

This clonotype was recorded many times. The rearrangement uses TRBV11-2 and TRBJ1-1; 9 bases match TRBD1. Germline V CDR1 and CDR2: SGHAT, FQNNGV. V shed 8 bases, J shed 10 bases, and the junction held 20 bases outside the gene matches. The CDR3 extends over 16 amino acids. The CDR3 region has the DNA TGTGCCAGCGGAGGGCGACAGGGGGACCTCTTCGGTGGAGCTTTCTTT. Its protein product is CASGGRQGDLFGGAFF.